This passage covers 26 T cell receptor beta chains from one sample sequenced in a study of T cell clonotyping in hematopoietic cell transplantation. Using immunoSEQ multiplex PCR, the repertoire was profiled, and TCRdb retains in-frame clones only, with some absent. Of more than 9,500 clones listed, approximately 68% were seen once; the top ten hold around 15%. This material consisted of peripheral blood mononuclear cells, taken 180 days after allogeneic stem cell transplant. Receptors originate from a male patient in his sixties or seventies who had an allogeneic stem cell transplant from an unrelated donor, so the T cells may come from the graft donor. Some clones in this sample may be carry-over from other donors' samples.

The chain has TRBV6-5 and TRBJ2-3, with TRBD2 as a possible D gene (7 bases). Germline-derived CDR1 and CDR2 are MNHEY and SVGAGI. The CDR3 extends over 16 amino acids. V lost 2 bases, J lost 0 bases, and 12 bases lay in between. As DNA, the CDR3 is TGTGCCAGCAGTTACAGGGGGGGGACCAGCACAGATACGCAGTATTTT. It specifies CASSYRGGTSTDTQYF.

The CDR3 protein is CASTAGQGYKDTQYF. In DNA form, the CDR3 reads TGTGCCAGCACCGCTGGACAGGGTTACAAAGATACGCAGTATTTT. This chain uses TRBV2 with TRBJ2-3; the match to TRBD1 covers 8 bases. The CDR3 spans 15 residues. V was pared by 7 bases and J by 5 bases, with 11 bases of the junction left unmatched. Germline-derived CDR1 and CDR2 are SNHLY and FYNNEI.

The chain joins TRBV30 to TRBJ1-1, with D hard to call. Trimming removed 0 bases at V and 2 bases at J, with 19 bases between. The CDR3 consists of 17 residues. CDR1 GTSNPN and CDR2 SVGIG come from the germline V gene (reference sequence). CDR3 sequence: CAWSVLLSERFNTEAFF. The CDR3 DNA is TGTGCCTGGAGTGTACTTCTTTCTGAACGCTTTAACACTGAAGCTTTCTTT.

The CDR3 nucleotides read TGTGCCTTAAGTACAGGAGGCCCCCTAGGGGATACGCAGTATTTT. Translating it yields CALSTGGPLGDTQYF. V and J are TRBV30 and TRBJ2-3; possibly TRBD1 or TRBD2 for D (5 bases each). Germline assignment: CDR1 GTSNPN and CDR2 SVGIG (reference sequence). CDR3 length: 15 residues. V was cut by 7 bases and J by 6 bases, with 23 bases left in between.

CDR3 coding DNA: TGTGCCAGCAGTGAAGACAGAGACTACGAGCAGTACTTC. This translates into CASSEDRDYEQYF. The chain combines TRBV2 with TRBJ2-7; no clear D. The CDR3 is 13 residues long. Germline V gene data show CDR1 as SNHLY and CDR2 as FYNNEI. Trimming took off 1 base at V and 3 bases at J, with 7 bases between the two ends.

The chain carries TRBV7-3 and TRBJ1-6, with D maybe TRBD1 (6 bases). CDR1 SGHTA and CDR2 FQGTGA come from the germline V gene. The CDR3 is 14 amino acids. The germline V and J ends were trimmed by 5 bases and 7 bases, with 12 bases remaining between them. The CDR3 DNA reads TGTGCCAGCAGCCCCTGGGGGGGCAATTCACCCCTCCACTTT. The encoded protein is CASSPWGGNSPLHF.

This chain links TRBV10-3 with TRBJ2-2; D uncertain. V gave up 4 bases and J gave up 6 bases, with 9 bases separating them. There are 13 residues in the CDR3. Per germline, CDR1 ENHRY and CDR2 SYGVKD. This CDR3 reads CAISADDPGELFF. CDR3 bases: TGTGCCATCAGTGCGGACGACCCCGGGGAGCTGTTTTTT.

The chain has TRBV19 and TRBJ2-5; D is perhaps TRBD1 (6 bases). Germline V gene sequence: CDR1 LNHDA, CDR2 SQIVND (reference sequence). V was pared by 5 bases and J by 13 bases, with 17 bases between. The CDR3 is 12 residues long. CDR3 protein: CASSPGHSIPYF. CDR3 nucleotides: TGTGCCAGTAGTCCGGGACATTCTATTCCGTACTTC.

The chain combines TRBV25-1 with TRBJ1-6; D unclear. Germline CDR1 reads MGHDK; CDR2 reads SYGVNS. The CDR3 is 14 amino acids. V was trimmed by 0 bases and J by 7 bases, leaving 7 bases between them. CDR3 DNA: TGTGCCAGCAGTGAATATAAAGGGAATTCACCCCTCCACTTT. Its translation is CASSEYKGNSPLHF.

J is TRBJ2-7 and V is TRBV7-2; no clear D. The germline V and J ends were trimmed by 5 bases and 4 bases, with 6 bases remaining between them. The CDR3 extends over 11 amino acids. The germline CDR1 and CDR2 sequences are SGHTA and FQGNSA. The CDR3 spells CASSDRYEQYF. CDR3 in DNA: TGTGCCAGCAGCGATAGATACGAGCAGTACTTC.

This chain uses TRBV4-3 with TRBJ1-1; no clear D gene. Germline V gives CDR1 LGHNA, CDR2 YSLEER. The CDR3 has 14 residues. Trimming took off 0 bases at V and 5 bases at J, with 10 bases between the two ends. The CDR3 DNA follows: TGCGCCAGCAGCCAAGATCCGGGCAGGACTGAAGCTTTCTTT. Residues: CASSQDPGRTEAFF.

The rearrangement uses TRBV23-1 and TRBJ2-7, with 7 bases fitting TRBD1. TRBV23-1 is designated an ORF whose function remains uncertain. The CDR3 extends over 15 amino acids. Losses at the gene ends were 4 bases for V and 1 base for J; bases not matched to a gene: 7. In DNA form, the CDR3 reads TGCGCCAGCAGTCCCTACCCGGACAGGTCCTACGAGCAGTACTTC. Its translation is CASSPYPDRSYEQYF.

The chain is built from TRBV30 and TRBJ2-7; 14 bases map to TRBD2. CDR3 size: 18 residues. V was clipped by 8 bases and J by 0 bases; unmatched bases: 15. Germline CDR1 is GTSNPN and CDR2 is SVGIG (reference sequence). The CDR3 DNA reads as TGTGCCAGTAGTATCTCGACTAGCGGGAGGGGGAACTCCTACGAGCAGTACTTC. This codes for CASSISTSGRGNSYEQYF.

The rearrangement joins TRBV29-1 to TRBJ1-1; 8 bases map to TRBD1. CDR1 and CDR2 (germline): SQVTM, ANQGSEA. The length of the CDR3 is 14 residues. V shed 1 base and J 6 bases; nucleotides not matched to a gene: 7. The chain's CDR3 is CSVEGETGVAEAFF. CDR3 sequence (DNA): TGCAGCGTTGAAGGGGAGACAGGGGTGGCTGAAGCTTTCTTT.

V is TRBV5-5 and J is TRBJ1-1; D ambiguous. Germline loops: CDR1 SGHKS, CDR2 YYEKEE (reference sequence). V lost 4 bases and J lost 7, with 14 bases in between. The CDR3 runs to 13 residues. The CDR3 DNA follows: TGTGCCAGCAGCATTTGGACTCTAAATGAAGCTTTCTTT. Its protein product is CASSIWTLNEAFF.

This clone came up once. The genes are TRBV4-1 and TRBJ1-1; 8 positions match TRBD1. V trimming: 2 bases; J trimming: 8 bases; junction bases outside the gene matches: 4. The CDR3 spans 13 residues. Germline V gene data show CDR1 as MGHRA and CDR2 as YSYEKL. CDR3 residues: CASSQLTGAEAFF. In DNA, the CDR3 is TGCGCCAGCAGCCAACTGACAGGGGCGGAAGCTTTCTTT.

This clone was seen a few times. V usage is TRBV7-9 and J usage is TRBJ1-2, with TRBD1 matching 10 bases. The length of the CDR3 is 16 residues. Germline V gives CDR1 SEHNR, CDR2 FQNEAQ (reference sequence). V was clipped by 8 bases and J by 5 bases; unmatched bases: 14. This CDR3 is CASYESSQGQGYGYTF. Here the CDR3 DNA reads TGTGCCAGCTATGAATCCTCACAGGGACAGGGGTATGGCTACACCTTC.

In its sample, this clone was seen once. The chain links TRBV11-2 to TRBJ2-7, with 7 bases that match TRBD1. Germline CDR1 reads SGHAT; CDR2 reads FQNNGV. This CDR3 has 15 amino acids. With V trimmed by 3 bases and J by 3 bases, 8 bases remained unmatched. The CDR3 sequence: CASSFLQGRNYEQYF. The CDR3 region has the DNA TGTGCCAGCAGCTTTTTACAGGGGCGGAACTACGAGCAGTACTTC.

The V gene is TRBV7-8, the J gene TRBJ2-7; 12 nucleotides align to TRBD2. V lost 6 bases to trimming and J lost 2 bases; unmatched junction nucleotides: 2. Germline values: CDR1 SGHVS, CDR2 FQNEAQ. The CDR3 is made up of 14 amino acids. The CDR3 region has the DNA TGTGCCAGCAGGCGACTAGCGGGAGCCTACGAGCAGTACTTC. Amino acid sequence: CASRRLAGAYEQYF.

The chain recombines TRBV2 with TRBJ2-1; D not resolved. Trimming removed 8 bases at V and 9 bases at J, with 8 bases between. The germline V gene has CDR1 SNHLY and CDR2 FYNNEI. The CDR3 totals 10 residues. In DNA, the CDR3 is TGTGCCAGCGTAGGCCGTGAGCAGTTCTTC. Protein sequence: CASVGREQFF. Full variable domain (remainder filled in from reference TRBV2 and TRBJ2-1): EPEVTQTPSHQVTQMGQEVILRCVPISNHLYFYWYRQILGQKVEFLVSFYNNEISEKSEIFDDQFSVERPDGSNFTLKIRSTKLEDSAMYFCASVGREQFFGPGTRLTVL.

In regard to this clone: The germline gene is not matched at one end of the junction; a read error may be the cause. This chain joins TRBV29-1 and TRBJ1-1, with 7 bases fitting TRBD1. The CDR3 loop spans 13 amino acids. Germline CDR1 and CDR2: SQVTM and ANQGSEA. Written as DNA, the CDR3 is TGCAGCGTAGAAGACAGGGTACCGACTGAAGCTTTCTTT. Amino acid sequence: CSVEDRVPTEAFF. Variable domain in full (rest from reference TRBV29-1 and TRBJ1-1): SAVISQKPSRDICQRGTSLTIQCQVDSQVTMMFWYRQQPGQSLTLIATANQGSEATYESGFVIDKFPISRPNLTFSTLTVSNMSPEDSSIYLCSVEDRVPTEAFFGQGTRLTVV.

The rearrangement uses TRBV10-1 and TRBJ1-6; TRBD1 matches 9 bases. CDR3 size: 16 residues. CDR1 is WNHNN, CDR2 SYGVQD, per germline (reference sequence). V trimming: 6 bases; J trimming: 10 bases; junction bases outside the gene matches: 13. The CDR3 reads CASRGTGSTRESPLHF. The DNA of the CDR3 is TGCGCCAGCAGAGGGACAGGGTCTACTCGGGAGTCACCCCTCCACTTT.

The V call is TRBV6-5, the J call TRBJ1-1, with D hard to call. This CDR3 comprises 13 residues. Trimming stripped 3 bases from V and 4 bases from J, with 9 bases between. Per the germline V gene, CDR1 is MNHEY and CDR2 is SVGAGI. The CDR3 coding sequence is TGTGCCAGCAGTTATCCGACCCTCACTGAAGCTTTCTTT. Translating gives CASSYPTLTEAFF.

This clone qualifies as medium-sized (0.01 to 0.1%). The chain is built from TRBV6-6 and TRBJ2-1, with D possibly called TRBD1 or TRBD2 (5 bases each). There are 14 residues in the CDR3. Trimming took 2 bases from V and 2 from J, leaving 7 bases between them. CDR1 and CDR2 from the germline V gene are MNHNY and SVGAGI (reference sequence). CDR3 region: CASSYQGAYNEQFF. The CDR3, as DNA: TGTGCCAGCAGTTACCAGGGAGCCTACAATGAGCAGTTCTTC.

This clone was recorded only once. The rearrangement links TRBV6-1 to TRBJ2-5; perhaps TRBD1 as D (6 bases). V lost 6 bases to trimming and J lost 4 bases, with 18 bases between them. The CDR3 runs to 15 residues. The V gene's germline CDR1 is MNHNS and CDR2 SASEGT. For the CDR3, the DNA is TGTGCCAGCAGAACTCAACCGGACAGTGGAGAGACCCAGTACTTC. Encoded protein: CASRTQPDSGETQYF.

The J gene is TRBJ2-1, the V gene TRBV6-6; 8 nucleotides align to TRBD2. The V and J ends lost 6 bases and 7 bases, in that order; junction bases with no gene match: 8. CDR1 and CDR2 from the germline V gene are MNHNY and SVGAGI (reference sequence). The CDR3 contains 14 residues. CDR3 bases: TGTGCCAGCAGCTCGGGACTAGTTAGGAATGAGCAGTTCTTC. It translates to CASSSGLVRNEQFF.